This paragraph reports one T cell receptor beta chain. Original handling: Estimated nucleated cell counts came from reference gene primer amplification. Sequencing was performed with immunoSEQ multiplex PCR; in TCRdb, only in-frame clones are kept and a portion is missing. V, J and clone size are taken as reported in that table, and D and trimming were inferred from the DNA itself. The table shows about 63,000 clones, with 76% occurring only once. These data originate in a study of blood T cell repertoires in COVID-19. This CDR3 has 14 amino acids. Per the germline V gene, CDR1 is SGDLS and CDR2 is YYNGEE. V was cut by 8 bases and J by 4 bases, with 15 bases left in between.

The gene calls are TRBV9 and TRBJ1-4; D is ambiguous. Sequencing was performed on peripheral blood. The receptor's source is an elderly woman with acute or convalescent COVID-19. The CDR3 coding sequence is TGTGCCAGTCAATCCGGGAACCTTAATGAAAAACTGTTTTTT. This codes for CASQSGNLNEKLFF.